These 13 T cell receptor beta chains came from one sample sequenced in a study of early T cells in non-severe SARS-CoV-2 infection. TCRdb re-derived calls from the 5' RACE reads in MiXCR, one entry per CDR3 protein. The sample shows roughly 30,000 distinct CDR3 sequences, approximately 6.3% of them seen only once. Input material: whole blood. These receptors were obtained from an adult who was a healthcare worker with PCR-confirmed SARS-CoV-2 infection or an uninfected control (not recorded which).

This clonotype was seen a few times. This rearrangement joins TRBV4-1 to TRBJ2-4; possible D gene TRBD2, 5 bases. CDR1 is MGHRA and CDR2 is YSYEKL in the germline V gene. The CDR3 length is 15 residues. Deletions cut 7 bases from V and 0 bases from J, with 13 bases between. The CDR3 here is CASTKVLEAKNIQYF. DNA of the CDR3: TGCGCCAGCACCAAAGTACTAGAAGCCAAAAACATTCAGTACTTC.

This clonotype was detected many times. This chain joins TRBV10-2 and TRBJ2-5; no definite D call. Germline CDR1 WSHSY, CDR2 SAAADI. CDR3 length equals 13 residues. V shed 4 bases and J shed 0 bases, with 6 bases lying between them. This CDR3 is CASSAEYQETQYF. CDR3 bases: TGCGCCAGCAGTGCGGAATACCAAGAGACCCAGTACTTC.

V gene TRBV28 combines with J gene TRBJ2-3; a weak D match, TRBD1 (5 bases). CDR3 length: 12 amino acids. CDR1 is MDHEN and CDR2 is SYDVKM in the germline V gene. The DNA for the CDR3 is TGTGCAGCAACGGAAGGGGTAGATACGCAGTATTTT. Protein sequence: CAATEGVDTQYF.

In this sample, this clonotype turned up many times. The gene calls are TRBV7-9 and TRBJ2-5; TRBD2 agrees at 9 bases. V shed 5 bases, J shed 3 bases, and the junction held 10 bases outside the gene matches. CDR1 and CDR2 (germline): SEHNR, FQNEAQ (reference sequence). The CDR3 length is 16 residues. CDR3 sequence reads: CASSPRLAETKETQYF. For the CDR3, the DNA is TGTGCCAGCAGCCCTCGACTAGCGGAGACTAAAGAGACCCAGTACTTC.

This clonotype was observed many times. The chain combines TRBV7-3 with TRBJ2-2; D remains ambiguous. In germline, CDR1 is SGHTA, CDR2 FQGTGA. V lost 0 bases and J lost 0, with 8 bases in between. The CDR3 runs 16 residues. CDR3: CASSLTNVANTGELFF. As DNA, the CDR3 is TGTGCCAGCAGCTTAACGAACGTCGCGAACACCGGGGAGCTGTTTTTT.

This chain links TRBV5-4 with TRBJ1-1; D remains ambiguous. The CDR3 length is 12 residues. Germline assignment: CDR1 SGHNT and CDR2 YYREEE (reference sequence). V shed 2 bases and J shed 1 base, with 3 bases lying between them. The CDR3 here is CASSFWNTEAFF. CDR3 bases: TGTGCCAGCAGCTTTTGGAACACTGAAGCTTTCTTT.

This clonotype was recorded many times. The genes are TRBV12-3 or TRBV12-4 and TRBJ2-2, with TRBD1 as a possible D gene (6 bases). The CDR3 is made up of 14 amino acids. V lost 5 bases and J lost 6, with 13 bases in between. The CDR3 bases are TGTGCCAGCAGTGGCAGGGGTTCATCCGGGGAGCTGTTTTTT. Translated: CASSGRGSSGELFF.

The rearrangement uses TRBV7-6 and TRBJ2-2; D is perhaps TRBD1 (6 bases). The CDR3 extends over 15 amino acids. V was trimmed by 1 base and J by 3 bases, leaving 9 bases between them. The germline gives CDR1 SGHVS, CDR2 FNYEAQ. CDR3 nucleotide sequence: TGTGCCAGCAGCTTAGTGTCAGGGGACACCGGGGAGCTGTTTTTT. Encoded protein: CASSLVSGDTGELFF.

By share of the sample, this clonotype is medium-sized. V is TRBV7-2 and J is TRBJ2-7; D unresolved. The CDR3 is made up of 12 amino acids. Germline assignment: CDR1 SGHTA and CDR2 FQGNSA. The V end lost 5 bases, the J end lost 5 bases, and 10 bases lay between the germline ends. The CDR3 loop is CASSRYSHEQYF. CDR3 bases: TGTGCCAGCAGCCGTTATAGCCACGAGCAGTACTTC.

This clonotype was recorded many times. The J gene is TRBJ2-5, the V gene TRBV6-2 or TRBV6-3, with 10 nucleotides matching TRBD2. Germline-derived CDR1 and CDR2 are MNHEY and SVGEGT. The V segment lost 7 bases and the J segment 2 bases; nucleotides outside the gene matches: 7. The CDR3 spans 15 residues. The CDR3 spells CASNLAGDPQETQYF. The CDR3 nucleotides are TGTGCCAGCAATCTAGCGGGAGACCCACAAGAGACCCAGTACTTC.

This clonotype has ten or more counts. CDR3 in amino acids: CASSYSSKGLAGSTDTQYF. DNA for the CDR3: TGTGCCAGCAGTTACTCCTCCAAGGGACTAGCGGGGAGCACAGATACGCAGTATTTT. The J gene is TRBJ2-3, the V gene TRBV6-2 or TRBV6-3; 13 bases match TRBD2. Germline CDR1 and CDR2: MNHEY and SVGEGT. CDR3 size: 19 residues. With 0 bases clipped from V and 0 bases from J, the junction kept 6 bases outside the gene matches.

The table lists this clonotype with many counts. This chain connects TRBV27 to TRBJ1-1, with 10 bases lining up with TRBD1. The V segment lost 8 bases and the J segment 1 base; nucleotides outside the gene matches: 4. CDR1 and CDR2 from the germline V gene are MNHEY and SMNVEV (reference sequence). The CDR3 length is 14 residues. CDR3: CASSGDRGNTEAFF. CDR3 coding DNA: TGTGCCAGCTCCGGGGACAGGGGGAACACTGAAGCTTTCTTT.

A remark on this clonotype: Just one base apart from a much larger clone, this may be a read error. The chain uses TRBV7-9 and TRBJ2-2; 7 bases match TRBD1. The CDR3 length is 18 residues. Looked up from germline, CDR1 is SEHNR and CDR2 is FQNEAQ (reference sequence). With V trimmed by 5 bases and J by 1 base, 13 bases remained unmatched. The CDR3 nucleotides read TGTGCCAGCAGCCCGGACTCATATTGGACAGGGAACACCGGGGAGCTGTTTTTT. Amino acid sequence: CASSPDSYWTGNTGELFF.